This T cell receptor (beta chain) comes out of a study of T cell changes during pregnancy in multiple sclerosis. Some clones are missing from TCRdb's copy, which holds only in-frame ones; the method was immunoSEQ multiplex PCR. The sample shows tens of thousands of clones, 93% of them seen only once. CDR1 is GTSNPN, CDR2 SVGIG, per germline (reference sequence). The CDR3 totals 13 residues. V trimming: 1 base; J trimming: 7 bases; junction bases outside the gene matches: 3. The sample consisted of peripheral blood, taken in the second trimester of pregnancy. This clonotype originated in a female donor with multiple sclerosis, enrolled in a pregnancy study. The chain links TRBV30 to TRBJ1-2; TRBD1 agrees at 10 bases. Here the CDR3 DNA reads TGTGCCTGGAGTGAGGGACAGGGGCTTGGCTACACCTTC. The encoded protein is CAWSEGQGLGYTF.